A selection of T cell receptor beta chains follows, all from one sample in a study of blood T cells in healthy people across ages. TCRdb re-called the 5' RACE reads through MiXCR, storing one row per CDR3 protein. The repertoire has some 900,000 distinct CDR3 sequences, around 46% of them found once; the top ten carry 10% to 15%. The sample was blood. The source is a man aged 30 to 45 in good health. Both conserved end residues are part of each CDR3. Fields, in order: V gene, J gene, D gene, clone size, CDR3 DNA, CDR3 protein. D genes are given only for firm matches. Only part of the rows carry a size: once, few, many, or a class if the clone is expanded.

TRBV27	TRBJ2-7	NA	NA	TGTGCCAGCGGCTGGGAGGCAGGGAAATACGAGCAGTACTTC	CASGWEAGKYEQYF
TRBV5-6	TRBJ2-1	TRBD1	NA	TGTGCCAGCAGTCTGAAGGGACAGGGACCCTACAATGAGCAGTTCTTC	CASSLKGQGPYNEQFF
TRBV29-1	TRBJ2-1	TRBD1	NA	TGCAGCGTTGAAGGGGTCGACAGGGGCAATGAGCAGTTCTTC	CSVEGVDRGNEQFF
TRBV5-1	TRBJ2-4	TRBD2	NA	TGCGCCAGCAGCGCGGGGGGGGCCAGGGCCAAAAACATTCAGTACTTC	CASSAGGARAKNIQYF
TRBV27	TRBJ2-3	TRBD2	NA	TGTGCCAGCAGATTGACTAGCGGGGCCTTAAGGACAGATACGCAGTATTTT	CASRLTSGALRTDTQYF
TRBV6-1	TRBJ2-3	NA	NA	TGTGCCAGCAGTGAAGATAGATTCACAGATACGCAGTATTTT	CASSEDRFTDTQYF
TRBV7-9	TRBJ2-5	TRBD1	NA	TGTGCCAGCAGCTCAATGACAGGGTCCACGGGGCAGACCCAGTACTTC	CASSSMTGSTGQTQYF
TRBV25-1	TRBJ1-2	NA	NA	TGTGCCAGCAGTGAAGGGGACTATGGCCACACCTTC	CASSEGDYGHTF
TRBV7-9	TRBJ2-7	NA	NA	TGTGCCAGCAGCTTATTCGGACAGAACGAGCAGTACTTC	CASSLFGQNEQYF
TRBV4-1	TRBJ1-4	TRBD1	few	TGCGCCAGCAGCCACCCGACAGGGAACGTTGAAGCTAATGAAAAACTGTTTTTT	CASSHPTGNVEANEKLFF
TRBV25-1	TRBJ2-7	NA	NA	TGTGCCAGCAGTGAATACGCTAGGGGACAAGGGGAGGAAGGGAACGAGCAGTACTTC	CASSEYARGQGEEGNEQYF
TRBV6-5	TRBJ2-1	TRBD2	few	TGTGCCAGCAGTTACTTAATTCCGGGACTAGCTCTCGATGAGCAGTTCTTC	CASSYLIPGLALDEQFF
TRBV20-1	TRBJ1-1	NA	NA	TGCAGTGCTAGAGATGTAGGGGCTTGGACTGAAGCTTTCTTT	CSARDVGAWTEAFF
TRBV6-5	TRBJ2-3	TRBD1	NA	TGTGCCAGCAGTTTCCGGGACAGGGTGACGGATACGCAGTATTTT	CASSFRDRVTDTQYF
TRBV20-1	TRBJ2-7	NA	NA	TGCAGTGCTAGAGATCATCGTGGATCCTACGAGCAGTACTTC	CSARDHRGSYEQYF
TRBV6-1	TRBJ2-7	NA	NA	TGTGCCAGCAGTGAATACGGACCCTACGAGCAGTACTTC	CASSEYGPYEQYF
TRBV5-1	TRBJ2-3	NA	NA	TGCGCCAGCAGCCCTGGCGGAGGGCGATCTAGCACAGATACGCAGTATTTT	CASSPGGGRSSTDTQYF
TRBV30	TRBJ1-1	NA	NA	TGTGCCTGGAAGTCCGGCCCCTTGAACACTGAAGCTTTCTTT	CAWKSGPLNTEAFF
TRBV20-1	TRBJ1-1	TRBD1	NA	TGCAGTGCCGGCCAAGGGACAGGGTGGGTGAACACTGAAGCTTTCTTT	CSAGQGTGWVNTEAFF
TRBV20-1	TRBJ1-1	TRBD1	few	TGCAGTGCTAGACCCGGGGACAGGGGGCGAATTGGGACTGAAGCTTTCTTT	CSARPGDRGRIGTEAFF
TRBV13	TRBJ1-2	TRBD1	few	TGTGCCAGCAGCTTTGGACAGGGGAAGTATGGCTACACCTTC	CASSFGQGKYGYTF
TRBV2	TRBJ2-1	TRBD1	NA	TGTGCCAGCACTGGGACAGGGAACAATGAGCAGTTCTTC	CASTGTGNNEQFF